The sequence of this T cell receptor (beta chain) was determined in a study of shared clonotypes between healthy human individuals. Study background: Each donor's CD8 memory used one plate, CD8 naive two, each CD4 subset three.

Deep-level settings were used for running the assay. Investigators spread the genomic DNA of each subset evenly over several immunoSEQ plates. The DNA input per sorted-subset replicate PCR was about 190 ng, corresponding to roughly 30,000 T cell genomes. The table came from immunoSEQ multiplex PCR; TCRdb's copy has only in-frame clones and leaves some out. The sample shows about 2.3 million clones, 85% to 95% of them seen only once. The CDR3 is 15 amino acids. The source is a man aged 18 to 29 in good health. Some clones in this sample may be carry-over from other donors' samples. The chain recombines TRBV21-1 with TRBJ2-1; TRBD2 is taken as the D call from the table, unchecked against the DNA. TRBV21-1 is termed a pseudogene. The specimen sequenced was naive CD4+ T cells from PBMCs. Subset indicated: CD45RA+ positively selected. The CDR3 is CASRSRGRAGNEQFF. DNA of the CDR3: TGTGCCAGCAGGTCCCGCGGGAGGGCAGGCAATGAGCAGTTCTTC.